This TCR beta chain was identified in a study of cytomegalovirus exposure and HLA in healthy donors. The study ran its PCR with 60 Vbeta and 13 Jbeta primers. Produced via immunoSEQ multiplex PCR; TCRdb's table is partial and in-frame only. The sample holds some 60,000 clones, 85% to 90% seen once. The CDR3 runs 14 residues. Germline CDR1 reads MNHEY; CDR2 reads SMNVEV (reference sequence). Sequencing input: PBMCs. The origin of this receptor is a female donor in good health and CMV-seronegative. The chain joins TRBV27 to TRBJ2-5; 13 bases match TRBD2. The J call is uncertain, as TRBJ2-7 better fits the DNA end. CDR3 residues: CASGTSGAAYEQYF. Written as DNA, the CDR3 is TGTGCCTCCGGGACTAGCGGGGCGGCTTACGAGCAGTACTTC.